This TCR beta chain derives from a study of shared clonotypes between healthy human individuals. Looking at the study overall: Donors, aged 18 to 49, were two women and three men.

Findings and limits, study-wide: Sequencing depth was predicted to influence how clonotypes are shared among donors.

Here immunoSEQ multiplex PCR was the method, and the copy in TCRdb shows in-frame clones only, minus some. The sample includes 1.5 million to 2.5 million clones, 85% to 95% of them seen just once. Note on this clone: Antigen unknown.

Naivety among CD8 cells was defined by CD45RO negativity and positive CCR7 selection, thereby excluding terminally differentiated effector memory CD45RA+ cells. Sequencing was done on a sample of naive CD8+ T cells sorted from blood. This clonotype originated in a man between 18 and 35 years old in good health.

CDR3 DNA: TGTGCCAGCAGCTTAAGGGACAGGGGGGGCTATGGCTACACCTTC. Its protein is CASSLRDRGGYGYTF. The chain combines TRBV7-9 with TRBJ1-2; the match to TRBD1 covers 11 bases. This CDR3 is 15 amino acids long. With V trimmed by 2 bases and J by 4 bases, 3 bases remained unmatched. Germline CDR1 reads SEHNR; CDR2 reads FQNEAQ (reference sequence).